This T cell receptor (beta chain) is from a study of tumor-infiltrating lymphocytes in primary liver carcinoma. Background on the study: Roughly 3.65 to 7.13 million productive TCRbeta reads came from each sample, comparable across tissue types. Study-level results: Less overlap was seen in tumor-adjacent and tumor-blood pairs than in tumor region pairs.

In the case of this clonotype: As yet, its antigen is unknown.

Both RNA and DNA were isolated together from about 21-30 mg of bulk tissue that had not been sorted. Infection with HBV was chronic in patients; they were treatment-naive. Every tumor contributed samples taken at five separate regions. CDR1 and CDR2 (germline): MDHEN, SYDVKM. Trimming took 9 bases from V and 2 from J, leaving 14 bases between them. The CDR3 totals 13 residues. TCR beta cDNA was prepared out of about 510 ng total RNA by means of a constant-region primer. Libraries of TCR beta came from three nested multiplex PCR rounds with slightly modified ARM-PCR. The first two PCR rounds used TRBV1-TRBV30 forward primers with a C-beta reverse primer, nine to ten cycles each. MiXCR, applied by TCRdb to the multiplex PCR reads, yields one record per CDR3 protein. Of 95,000 to 150,000 distinct CDR3 sequences in the sample, 50% to 70% are singletons; the top ten hold about a tenth.

The sequencing sample was made of liver tumor tissue from sampling region 1. Subset of the sample: tumor region T1, superior pole. The rearrangement uses TRBV28 and TRBJ2-7, with D tentatively TRBD2 (7 bases). The source is a woman in her fifties or sixties with primary liver carcinoma and hepatitis B virus infection. The DNA of the CDR3 is TGTGCCAGTCAGGGGACTAAGACCTACGAGCAGTACTTC. This translates into CASQGTKTYEQYF.